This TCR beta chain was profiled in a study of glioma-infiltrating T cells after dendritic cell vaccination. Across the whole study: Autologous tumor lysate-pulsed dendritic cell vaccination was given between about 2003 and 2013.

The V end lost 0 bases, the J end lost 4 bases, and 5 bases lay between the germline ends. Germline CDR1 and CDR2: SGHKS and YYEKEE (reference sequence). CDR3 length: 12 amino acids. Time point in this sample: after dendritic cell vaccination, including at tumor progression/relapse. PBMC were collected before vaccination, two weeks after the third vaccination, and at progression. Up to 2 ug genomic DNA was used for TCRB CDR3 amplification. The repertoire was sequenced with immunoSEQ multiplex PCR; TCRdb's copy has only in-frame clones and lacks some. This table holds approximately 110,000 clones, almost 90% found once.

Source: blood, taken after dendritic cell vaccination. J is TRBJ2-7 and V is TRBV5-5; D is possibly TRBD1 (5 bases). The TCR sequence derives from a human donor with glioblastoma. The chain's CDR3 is CASSLGQYEQYF. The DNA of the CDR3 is TGTGCCAGCAGCTTGGGACAGTACGAGCAGTACTTC.